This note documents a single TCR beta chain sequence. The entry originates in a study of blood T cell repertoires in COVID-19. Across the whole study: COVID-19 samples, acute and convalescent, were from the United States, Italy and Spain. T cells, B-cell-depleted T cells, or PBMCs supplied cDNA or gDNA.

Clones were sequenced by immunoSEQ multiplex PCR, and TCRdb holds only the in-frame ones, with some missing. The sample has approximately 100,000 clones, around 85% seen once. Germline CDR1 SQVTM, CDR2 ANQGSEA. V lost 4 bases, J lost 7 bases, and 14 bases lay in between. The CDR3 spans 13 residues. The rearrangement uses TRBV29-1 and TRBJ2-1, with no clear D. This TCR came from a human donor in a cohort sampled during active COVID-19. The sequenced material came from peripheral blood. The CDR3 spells CSVADGYRNEQFF. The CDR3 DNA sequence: TGCAGCGTTGCTGACGGGTACCGAAATGAGCAGTTCTTC.